The TCR beta chain described here comes from a study of cytomegalovirus exposure and HLA in healthy donors. Study-wide points: TCR beta chain V- and J-gene trimming was linked, in a later analysis, to a missense variant in DCLRE1C. Per published reports, the classifier diagnosed cytomegalovirus status with high specificity and sensitivity. The study reported that TCR beta sequences accurately predicted HLA-A and HLA-B alleles in most subjects.

Both 60 Vbeta primers and 13 Jbeta primers went into the PCR. Using immunoSEQ multiplex PCR, the repertoire was profiled, and TCRdb retains in-frame clones only, with some absent. Across about 170,000 clones, the top ten clones capture over 1% of the sample. The CDR3 loop spans 11 amino acids. Germline V CDR1 and CDR2: GTSNPN, SVGIG (reference sequence). V was clipped by 5 bases and J by 7 bases; unmatched bases: 3. Comments on this clone: Its target is unknown.

The sample comprised PBMCs. This receptor was taken from a woman aged 55-70 years in good health and CMV-seronegative. The chain carries TRBV30 and TRBJ2-7; 9 bases align to TRBD2. CDR3 amino acids: CAWSTSGEQYF. The CDR3 nucleotides are TGTGCCTGGTCGACTAGCGGAGAGCAGTACTTC.